The clone carrying this T cell receptor (beta chain) was found a few times. The record originates from a study of cytomegalovirus exposure and HLA in healthy donors. The CDR3 length is 13 residues. The V gene's germline CDR1 is LGHNT and CDR2 FRNRAP. V was pared by 1 base and J by 2 bases, with 5 bases between. Only in-frame clones appear in the TCRdb table, and some are missing; sequencing was by immunoSEQ multiplex PCR. The sample consists of 300,000 to 450,000 clones, roughly 88% of them appearing once. The material sequenced was PBMCs. The rearrangement uses TRBV12-5 and TRBJ1-1; D not certain. This TCR was sampled from a woman between 18 and 29 years old in good health and CMV-seronegative. The CDR3 nucleotides read TGTGCTAGTGGTTTGGCCTATAACACTGAAGCTTTCTTT. Amino acid sequence: CASGLAYNTEAFF.